These T cell receptor beta chains were read from a single sample in a study of molecular identifiers for immune sequencing clone quantification. TCRdb re-analysed the PCR reads in MiXCR, keeping a single row per CDR3 protein. In the table there are some 320,000 distinct CDR3 sequences, around a fifth of which are singletons. The sequenced sample was naive CD8+ T cells from blood, with Jurkat cell RNA spiked in. Receptors were obtained from a human donor in good health. Some libraries in this study had Jurkat cell RNA spiked in. CDR3s include the opening cysteine and the closing phenylalanine or tryptophan. The D gene is left open where the match is weak. Part of the rows lack a size; the others show once, few, many or a class for expanded clones.

TRBD2	TRBV7-2	TRBJ2-7	many	TGTGCCAGCAGCTTACTTGGCGGGAGAGCCTACGAGCAGTACTTC	CASSLLGGRAYEQYF
NA	TRBV7-9	TRBJ1-3	many	TGTGCCAGCAGCCCCCGTTCTGACGGAAACACCATATATTTT	CASSPRSDGNTIYF
NA	TRBV4-3	TRBJ1-1	NA	TGCGCCAGCAGCCAAGACGCAGCGGTACAGCTGAACACTGAAGCTTTCTTT	CASSQDAAVQLNTEAFF
NA	TRBV12-3/TRBV12-4	TRBJ1-1	NA	TGTGCCAGCAGTTTATCTTACAACATTGTTGTGTCCACTGAAGCTTTCTTT	CASSLSYNIVVSTEAFF
TRBD2	TRBV9	TRBJ2-5	NA	TGTGCCGGCAGCGTAGGGACTAGCGCAAAGACCCAGTACTTC	CAGSVGTSAKTQYF
TRBD2	TRBV4-3	TRBJ2-3	NA	TGCGCCAGCAGCCAAGAACCGGGGGGGCTTACAGATACGCAGTATTTT	CASSQEPGGLTDTQYF
TRBD2	TRBV20-1	TRBJ2-7	NA	TGCAGTGCTAGAGATCCCGGGACTAGCGGGGGACTCACCTACGAGCAGTACTTC	CSARDPGTSGGLTYEQYF
TRBD2	TRBV19	TRBJ2-2	NA	TGTGCCAGTATGGGTTTCCCGGGACTAGGAGAATCAGTGAACACCGGGGAGCTGTTTTTT	CASMGFPGLGESVNTGELFF
NA	TRBV11-2	TRBJ2-1	NA	TGTGCCAGCAGCTTAGAAGGGGTTACTGAGCAGTTCTTC	CASSLEGVTEQFF
NA	TRBV23-1	TRBJ1-5	many	TGCGCCAGCAGTCGTAGGGAGCCCCAGCATTTT	CASSRREPQHF
NA	TRBV4-3	TRBJ1-2	many	TGCGCCAGCAGCTTAGGGACATCTTCGAACTATGGCTACACCTTC	CASSLGTSSNYGYTF
NA	TRBV28	TRBJ2-6	many	TGTGCCAGCACCTACCGGGGCTCTGGGGCCAACGTCCTGACTTTC	CASTYRGSGANVLTF
TRBD2	TRBV20-1	TRBJ2-3	many	TGCAGTGCTAGAGGACTAGCGGGGGCCACAGATACGCAGTATTTT	CSARGLAGATDTQYF
NA	TRBV9	TRBJ2-3	NA	TGTGCCAGCAGCGTAGAGAGGGATACGCTTAGCACAGATACGCAGTATTTT	CASSVERDTLSTDTQYF
TRBD2	TRBV9	TRBJ2-1	many	TGTGCCAGCAGCGTTATGCTAGCGGGAGGTTCGGAGCAGTTCTTC	CASSVMLAGGSEQFF
NA	TRBV4-1	TRBJ2-3	NA	TGCGCCAGCAGCCAAGAAAGCCGGACCACAGATACGCAGTATTTT	CASSQESRTTDTQYF
TRBD2	TRBV6-5	TRBJ2-3	many	TGTGCCAGCCAGCTAGCGGGGAGCGCAGATACGCAGTATTTT	CASQLAGSADTQYF
NA	TRBV28	TRBJ1-1	many	TGTGCCAGCAGTTTCTTTGACCACCCCCGAAAGGCCTTGAACACTGAAGCTTTCTTT	CASSFFDHPRKALNTEAFF
NA	TRBV23-1	TRBJ2-3	many	TGCGCCAGCAGTCTCCATGGGCCCACAGATACGCAGTATTTT	CASSLHGPTDTQYF
NA	TRBV29-1	TRBJ2-1	many	TGCAGCGTCCCCAGACTCGACAATGAGCAGTTCTTC	CSVPRLDNEQFF
NA	TRBV20-1	TRBJ2-7	many	TGCAGTGCTAGAACCAGGACGGGGTCCTACGAGCAGTACTTC	CSARTRTGSYEQYF